The next 10 T cell receptor beta chains were all read from a single sample in a study of T cells in Graves' hyperthyroidism and ophthalmopathy. Amplification of TCR beta CDR3 regions used RNA as the template. With the HTBI primer set, the TCR CDR3 went through a first round of RT-PCR. TCRdb fed the multiplex PCR reads into MiXCR, producing one record per CDR3 protein. The sample yields some 600,000 distinct CDR3 sequences, roughly 13% seen once. Sequenced sample: blood. Receptors originate from a woman aged 25 to 39 with Graves' hyperthyroidism that later progressed to Graves' ophthalmopathy.

The chain couples TRBV4-3 to TRBJ2-7; D may be TRBD1 or TRBD2 (5 bases each). The CDR3 has 14 residues. In germline, CDR1 is LGHNA, CDR2 YSLEER. V lost 0 bases, J lost 5 bases, and 11 bases lay in between. In DNA form, the CDR3 reads TGCGCCAGCAGCCAAGATAACGGGGACCACGAGCAGTACTTC. Its protein product is CASSQDNGDHEQYF.

The rearrangement uses TRBV30 and TRBJ1-1; the D gene is possibly TRBD1 (5 bases). The CDR3 runs to 14 residues. Germline CDR1 and CDR2: GTSNPN and SVGIG (reference sequence). V shed 4 bases and J shed 3 bases, with 15 bases lying between them. CDR3: CAWIRTYLDTEAFF. For the CDR3, the DNA is TGTGCCTGGATCCGGACATACCTGGACACTGAAGCTTTCTTT.

Of note for this clonotype: A much larger clone lies one base from this, so it may be a read error. Lacking the conserved final phenylalanine or tryptophan, this CDR3 likely reflects a read error. The chain links TRBV7-2 to TRBJ2-7; D is ambiguous. The CDR3 runs to 12 residues. Germline V gene data show CDR1 as SGHTA and CDR2 as FQGNSA. Between the trimmed V and J ends, which lost 5 bases and 0 bases, there was a span of 5 bases. CDR3 sequence: CASSQYSYEQYL. For the CDR3, the DNA is TGTGCCAGCAGCCAATACTCCTACGAGCAGTACCTC.

This chain uses TRBV19 with TRBJ2-1, with 7 bases lining up with TRBD1. Germline CDR1 is LNHDA and CDR2 is SQIVND (reference sequence). This CDR3 is built from 15 residues. Trimming cost V 5 bases and J 9 bases; bases outside gene matches: 13. CDR3 in amino acids: CASSVEWDRVSEQFF. CDR3 DNA sequence: TGTGCCAGTAGTGTGGAATGGGACAGAGTCAGTGAGCAGTTCTTC.

This clonotype was counted ten times or more. The chain links TRBV5-8 to TRBJ2-2; a possible D gene is TRBD2 (5 bases). This CDR3 comprises 14 residues. The V end was cut by 0 bases, the J end by 6 bases, with 9 bases between. Germline V gene data show CDR1 as SGHTS and CDR2 as YDEGEE. CDR3: CASSLALAPGELFF. The CDR3 coding sequence is TGTGCCAGCAGCTTGGCCCTAGCCCCCGGGGAGCTGTTTTTT.

At least ten counts were recorded for this clonotype. V and J are TRBV13 and TRBJ2-7; D ambiguous. The CDR3 consists of 11 residues. Trimming took off 8 bases at V and 8 bases at J, with 13 bases between the two ends. Per germline, CDR1 PRHDT and CDR2 FYEKMQ (reference sequence). The CDR3 bases are TGTGCCAGCCGAGAGAACGGAAAGCAGTACTTC. Encoded protein: CASRENGKQYF.

This clonotype came up a few times. The chain carries TRBV5-4 and TRBJ2-7; 8 bases match TRBD2. Unmatched junction bases numbered 16, after V lost 2 bases and J lost 3 bases. Germline-derived CDR1 and CDR2 are SGHNT and YYREEE (reference sequence). The CDR3 contains 18 residues. CDR3 bases: TGTGCCAGCAGCTTCGTGGGTAGCGGGACCACGTACCTCTACGAGCAGTACTTC. The encoded protein is CASSFVGSGTTYLYEQYF.

The chain couples TRBV6-1 to TRBJ2-1, with 8 nucleotides matching TRBD2. V shed 8 bases and J 15 bases; nucleotides not matched to a gene: 9. Germline V lookup: CDR1 MNHNS, CDR2 SASEGT. The CDR3 loop spans 11 amino acids. The DNA for the CDR3 is TGTGCCAGCGGGATGCGGGGGGCCGTGTTCTTC. Translating it yields CASGMRGAVFF.

In this sample, this clonotype turned up a few times. This CDR3 is CASSYGGVYNEQFF. CDR3 nucleotide sequence: TGTGCCAGCAGTTACGGGGGAGTCTACAATGAGCAGTTCTTC. This chain connects TRBV6-2 or TRBV6-3 to TRBJ2-1, with D perhaps matching TRBD1 or TRBD2 (5 bases each). The CDR3 extends over 14 amino acids. The germline gives CDR1 MNHEY, CDR2 SVGEGT. V was pared by 2 bases and J by 3 bases, with 8 bases between.

Many counts were recorded for this clonotype. This chain connects TRBV12-3 or TRBV12-4 to TRBJ2-7; weak D call: TRBD2 (5 bases). This CDR3 has 16 residues. V was clipped by 5 bases and J by 3 bases, with 20 bases between them. CDR3: CASSPQPAGGFYEQYF. Written as DNA, the CDR3 is TGTGCCAGCAGTCCCCAACCGGCGGGTGGTTTCTACGAGCAGTACTTC.